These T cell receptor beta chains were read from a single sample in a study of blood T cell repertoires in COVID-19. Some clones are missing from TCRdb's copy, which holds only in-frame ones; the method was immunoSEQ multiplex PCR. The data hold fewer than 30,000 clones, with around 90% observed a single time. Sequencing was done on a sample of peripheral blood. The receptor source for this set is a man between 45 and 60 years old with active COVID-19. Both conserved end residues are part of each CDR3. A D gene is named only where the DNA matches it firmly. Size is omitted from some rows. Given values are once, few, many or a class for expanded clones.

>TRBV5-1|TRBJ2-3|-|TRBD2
TGCGCCAGCAGCTTCGGAAGTAGCGGGAGGCCCACAGATACGCAGTATTTT
CASSFGSSGRPTDTQYF
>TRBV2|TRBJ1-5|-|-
TGTGCCAGCATGCGGGGCTACAATCAGCCCCAGCATTTT
CASMRGYNQPQHF
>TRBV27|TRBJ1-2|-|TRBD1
TGTGCCAGCAGTCCTACAGGGGGCCCTTTTGGCTACACCTTC
CASSPTGGPFGYTF
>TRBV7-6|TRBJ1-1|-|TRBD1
TGTGCCAGCAGCTACGGACAGGCGAACACTGAAGCTTTCTTT
CASSYGQANTEAFF
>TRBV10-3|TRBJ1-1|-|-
TGTGCCATCAGTGATAGGGGGAAGAACACTGAAGCTTTCTTT
CAISDRGKNTEAFF
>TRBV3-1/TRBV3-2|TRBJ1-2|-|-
TGTGCCAGCAGCCTACGGGGGGGACGCGGCTACACCTTC
CASSLRGGRGYTF
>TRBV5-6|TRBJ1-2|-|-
TGTGCCAGCAGCTTGAAGAGGGTCGGCTATGGCTACACCTTC
CASSLKRVGYGYTF
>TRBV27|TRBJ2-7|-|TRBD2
TGTGCCAGCAGTCCGAATTCAGGACTAGCGCGGGAGCAGTACTTC
CASSPNSGLAREQYF
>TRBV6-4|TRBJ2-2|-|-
TGTGCCAGCAGTGACCAGTGGGGAGTCGGGGAGCTGTTTTTT
CASSDQWGVGELFF
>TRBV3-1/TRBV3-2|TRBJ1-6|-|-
TGTGCCAGCAGCCATCGAAGCCCGGCCCTCCACTTT
CASSHRSPALHF
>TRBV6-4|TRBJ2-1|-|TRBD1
TGTGCCAGCAGTTTCAGACAGGGCCATGAGCAGTTCTTC
CASSFRQGHEQFF
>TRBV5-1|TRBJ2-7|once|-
TGCGCCAGCAGCTCGTCACAGGGAAATAGCTACGAGCAGTACTTC
CASSSSQGNSYEQYF
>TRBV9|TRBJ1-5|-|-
TGTGCCAGCAGCTCAGACAGGTCAAATCAGCCCCAGCATTTT
CASSSDRSNQPQHF
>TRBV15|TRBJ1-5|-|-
TGTGCCACCAGCAGAGAACTGGGGAGTAGCAATCAGCCCCAGCATTTT
CATSRELGSSNQPQHF
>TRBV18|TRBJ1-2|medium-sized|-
TGTGCCAGCTCAACATCGGGAGGGGCTCCCCTCTATGGCTACACCTTC
CASSTSGGAPLYGYTF
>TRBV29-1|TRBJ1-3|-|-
TGCAGCGTTGAATTAACAGTTACTGGAAACACCATATATTTT
CSVELTVTGNTIYF
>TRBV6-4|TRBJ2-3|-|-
TGTGCCAGCAGTGGAGGCAGATTCTCCACAGATACGCAGTATTTT
CASSGGRFSTDTQYF
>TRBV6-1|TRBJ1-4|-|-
TGTGCCAGCAGTGATAGGCGACAGAGGAATGAAAAACTGTTTTTT
CASSDRRQRNEKLFF
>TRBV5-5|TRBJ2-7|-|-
TGTGCCAGCAGCACCTGGACACAGGGAAACGAGCAGTACTTC
CASSTWTQGNEQYF
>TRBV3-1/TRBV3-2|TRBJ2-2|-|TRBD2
TGTGCCAGCAGCCAAGAAGGGACTAGCGGGGCGGTATGGTACACCGGGGAGCTGTTTTTT
CASSQEGTSGAVWYTGELFF
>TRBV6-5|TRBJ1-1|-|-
TGTGCCAGCAGCCCAGGGACTGGGATGAACACTGAAGCTTTCTTT
CASSPGTGMNTEAFF
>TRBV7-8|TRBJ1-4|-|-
TGTGCCAGCAGCTGGACAGCGAGGACTAATGAAAAACTGTTTTTT
CASSWTARTNEKLFF
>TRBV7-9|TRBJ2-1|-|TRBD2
TGTGCCAGCAGCCAGATCTCAGGGACTAGCGGGAGGGAAGGGATCTTC
CASSQISGTSGREGIF
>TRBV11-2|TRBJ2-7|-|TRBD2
TGTGCCAGCAGCAATTTGGGCGACGGGGGGTTGATCGCCTACGAGCAGTACTTC
CASSNLGDGGLIAYEQYF
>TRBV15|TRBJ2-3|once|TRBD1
TGTGCCACCAGCGGAGTGGGGGACAGGGATGTGTGGGCACACGATACGCAGTATTTT
CATSGVGDRDVWAHDTQYF
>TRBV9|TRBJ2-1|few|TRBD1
TGTGCCAGCAGCCCCCGGACAGGGGGACGAAATGAGCAGTTCTTC
CASSPRTGGRNEQFF
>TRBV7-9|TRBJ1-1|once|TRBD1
TGTGCCAGCAGCTCCTCTGACAGGGGGCGGATGACTGAAGCTTTCTTT
CASSSSDRGRMTEAFF
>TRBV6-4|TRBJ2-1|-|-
TGTGCCAGCAGTGACCTCGGGAATGAGCAGTTCTTC
CASSDLGNEQFF
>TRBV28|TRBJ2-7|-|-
TGTGCCAGCGGAATAGAATGGAGCGAGCAGTACTTC
CASGIEWSEQYF
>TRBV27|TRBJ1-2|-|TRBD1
TGTGCCAGCAGTTTGGAAGGGGGCAGTATAAGGGTCTATGGCTACACCTTC
CASSLEGGSIRVYGYTF
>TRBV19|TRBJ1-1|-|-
TGTGCCAGTAGTATTCTCGAGGGAACTGAAGCTTTCTTT
CASSILEGTEAFF
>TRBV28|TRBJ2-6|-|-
TGTGCCAGCAGTTCCATCAGGCGCTCTGGGGCCAACGTCCTGACTTTC
CASSSIRRSGANVLTF